Shown below are 8 T cell receptor beta chains from a single sample sequenced in a study of OX40 agonist ivuxolimab in advanced cancers. Produced via immunoSEQ multiplex PCR; TCRdb's table is partial and in-frame only. The sample holds about 19,000 clones, less than 85% seen once. This specimen consisted of CD4+ or CD8+ T cells sorted from blood, obtained in a trial of the OX40 agonist ivuxolimab. Receptor source: an adult with an advanced solid tumor such as melanoma, head and neck, liver or kidney cancer.

This sequence joins TRBV6-4 and TRBJ2-1; 10 bases map to TRBD1. Germline CDR1 MRHNA, CDR2 SNTAGT. The CDR3 consists of 13 residues. V lost 1 base to trimming and J lost 10 bases; unmatched junction nucleotides: 1. CDR3 loop: CASSDWDRGEQFF. The CDR3 DNA sequence: TGTGCCAGCAGTGACTGGGACAGGGGAGAGCAGTTCTTC.

This clone was counted ten times or more. CDR3 in DNA: TGTGCCAGCAAACTACCAGGGCCCCTCCACTTT. As protein: CASKLPGPLHF. The chain recombines TRBV25-1 with TRBJ1-6, with TRBD1 as a possible D gene (5 bases). Per germline, CDR1 MGHDK and CDR2 SYGVNS. The CDR3 is 11 residues long. Deletions cut 7 bases from V and 13 bases from J, with 11 bases between.

J is TRBJ1-2 and V is TRBV27; no reliable D call. The ends were cut back, 3 bases at V and 0 bases at J, with 11 bases in the middle. From germline, CDR1 is MNHEY and CDR2 SMNVEV (reference sequence). This CDR3 is 15 amino acids long. The CDR3 sequence is CASSFYADPNYGYTF. The CDR3 nucleotides read TGTGCCAGCAGTTTTTACGCAGACCCTAACTATGGCTACACCTTC.

The chain combines TRBV9 with TRBJ1-1, with D maybe TRBD1 (6 bases). The V end lost 3 bases, the J end lost 3 bases, and 18 bases lay between the germline ends. The CDR3 is made up of 16 amino acids. Per germline, CDR1 SGDLS and CDR2 YYNGEE. The CDR3 region is CASSDRSGTSDTEAFF. CDR3 nucleotides: TGTGCCAGCAGCGACCGATCCGGGACATCCGACACTGAAGCTTTCTTT.

The V call is TRBV5-4, the J call TRBJ2-7; D may be TRBD1 or TRBD2 (5 bases each). Trimming removed 0 bases at V and 7 bases at J, with 11 bases between. This CDR3 region has 13 residues. Germline loops: CDR1 SGHNT, CDR2 YYREEE (reference sequence). DNA for the CDR3: TGTGCCAGCAGCTTGGAAGGGACCCCGGAGCAGTACTTC. This gives the protein CASSLEGTPEQYF.

This chain joins TRBV11-2 and TRBJ2-5; 8 nucleotides line up with TRBD1. The CDR3 is made up of 15 amino acids. The V segment lost 3 bases and the J segment 3 bases; nucleotides outside the gene matches: 6. Germline CDR1 and CDR2: SGHAT and FQNNGV. This CDR3 reads CASSFAGQGEETQYF. The CDR3, as DNA: TGTGCCAGCAGCTTTGCAGGACAGGGAGAAGAGACCCAGTACTTC. Complete variable domain (other parts from reference TRBV11-2 and TRBJ2-5): EAGVAQSPRYKIIEKRQSVAFWCNPISGHATLYWYQQILGQGPKLLIQFQNNGVVDDSQLPKDRFSAERLKGVDSTLKIQPAKLEDSAVYLCASSFAGQGEETQYFGPGTRLLVL.

CDR3 in amino acids: CATNVHPGPNYGYTF. The CDR3 DNA reads TGTGCCACTAACGTCCACCCAGGGCCTAACTATGGCTACACCTTC. The chain carries TRBV6-5 and TRBJ1-2; TRBD1 might be the D (5 bases). V was pared by 10 bases and J by 0 bases, with 18 bases between. The CDR3 spans 15 residues. Germline V gene data show CDR1 as MNHEY and CDR2 as SVGAGI.

This sequence joins TRBV9 and TRBJ1-5; TRBD1 aligns across 8 bases. The CDR3 consists of 14 residues. Germline loops: CDR1 SGDLS, CDR2 YYNGEE. The junction had 5 bases not matched to a gene; V was cut back by 3 bases and J by 6 bases. The CDR3 loop is CASSEQGGGQPQHF. As DNA, the CDR3 is TGTGCCAGCAGCGAACAGGGGGGAGGTCAGCCCCAGCATTTT.